This T cell receptor (beta chain) appears in the sequencing data of a study of blood T cell repertoires in COVID-19. Study-level background: There were acute and convalescent COVID-19 samples, and they came from the United States, Italy and Spain. In each case, the material was cDNA or gDNA derived from T cells, B-cell-depleted T cells, or PBMCs.

Per the authors' pipeline: Using reference gene primer amplification, nucleated cell counts were estimated. The assay was immunoSEQ multiplex PCR, and TCRdb's table has in-frame clones only and misses some. V and J calls and clone size come straight from that table; D and trimming were deduced from the DNA. The repertoire holds around 63,000 clones, with around 80% as singletons. The CDR3 loop spans 17 amino acids. This TCR was recovered from a woman aged 70-85 years with acute or convalescent COVID-19. This rearrangement joins TRBV21-1 to TRBJ1-6; TRBD1, as called in the table, went unchecked against the DNA. TRBV21-1 counts as a pseudogene. The sequenced sample consisted of peripheral blood. The CDR3 protein is CASSKYKGQTVYSPLHF. The CDR3 DNA is TGTGCCAGCAGCAAATATAAAGGGCAGACAGTTTATTCACCCCTCCACTTT.